The 25 T cell receptor beta chains below all came from one sample that was sequenced in a study of T cell repertoires in cytomegalovirus infection. In TCRdb, the reads were re-called with MiXCR into one record per CDR3 protein. The sample holds about 490,000 distinct CDR3 sequences, approximately 15% seen once. Sequenced material: CD8+ T cells from PBMCs. Receptors were obtained from a human donor in good health (CMV status not recorded). Some clones in this sample may be carry-over from other donors' samples.

The genes are TRBV4-1 and TRBJ2-2, with unresolved D. Germline-derived CDR1 and CDR2 are MGHRA and YSYEKL. V was trimmed by 2 bases and J by 4 bases, leaving 5 bases between them. There are 13 residues in the CDR3. The CDR3 loop is CASSQLTTGELFF. DNA for the CDR3: TGCGCCAGCAGCCAACTCACCACCGGGGAGCTGTTTTTT.

This clonotype has at least ten counts. The J gene is TRBJ2-1, the V gene TRBV27; the D gene is possibly TRBD1 (6 bases). Germline V gene sequence: CDR1 MNHEY, CDR2 SMNVEV (reference sequence). The CDR3 is made up of 17 amino acids. V gave up 0 bases and J gave up 4 bases, with 16 bases separating them. As DNA, the CDR3 is TGTGCCAGCAGTTTATCGTCAAGGCAGGGGAAGTACAATGAGCAGTTCTTC. This translates into CASSLSSRQGKYNEQFF.

This clonotype has ten or more counts. In nucleotides, the CDR3 is TGTGCCAGCAGCTTCCGCGGGGGGGCACTGGGAGATACGCAGTATTTT. It specifies CASSFRGGALGDTQYF. The V call is TRBV5-4, the J call TRBJ2-3; 9 bases line up with TRBD2. V gave up 2 bases and J gave up 5 bases; unmatched junction bases: 9. Germline lookup yields CDR1 SGHNT and CDR2 YYREEE (reference sequence). The CDR3 length is 16 residues.

Of note for this clonotype: One junction end does not reproduce the germline sequence, and a read error may be involved. This chain uses TRBV4-1 with TRBJ2-7, with TRBD2 as a possible D gene (6 bases). Germline values: CDR1 MGHRA, CDR2 YSYEKL. The CDR3 is 16 amino acids. The CDR3 DNA reads as TGTGCCAGCAGCCAAAAAGTTGGGACTTCTTCCTACGAGCAGTACTTC. It translates to CASSQKVGTSSYEQYF.

This clonotype was found many times. The chain recombines TRBV6-5 with TRBJ1-2, with D unclear. Trimming left V 5 bases short and J 4 bases short, with 11 bases between. The germline gives CDR1 MNHEY, CDR2 SVGAGI. CDR3 size: 13 residues. DNA for the CDR3: TGTGCCAGCAGTGTTGCTCTGGTCTATGGCTACACCTTC. Translation: CASSVALVYGYTF.

This clonotype has at least ten counts. The chain carries TRBV7-8 and TRBJ2-7; 7 nucleotides match TRBD2. The CDR3 length is 14 residues. Germline lookup yields CDR1 SGHVS and CDR2 FQNEAQ. The V and J ends lost 1 base and 5 bases, in that order; junction bases with no gene match: 5. The CDR3 region has the DNA TGTGCCAGCAGCTTAGAAACTAGCGCCCACGAGCAGTACTTC. Translating gives CASSLETSAHEQYF.

Of note for this clonotype: A much larger clonotype is one base distant, so this may be a read error. Because it lacks the conserved phenylalanine or tryptophan at the end, this CDR3 is likely a read error. The chain has TRBV28 and TRBJ2-1; a possible D gene is TRBD1 (5 bases). The CDR3 has 12 amino acids. With 5 bases removed from V and 11 bases from J, the gap between germline ends came to 13 bases. CDR1 MDHEN and CDR2 SYDVKM come from the germline V gene. The chain's CDR3 is CASSLTGTQQFL. The CDR3 bases are TGTGCCAGCAGTCTTACAGGTACCCAGCAGTTCTTA.

This clonotype was counted many times. J is TRBJ2-5 and V is TRBV2, with 9 bases that match TRBD2. V dropped 6 bases and J dropped 3; count of bases not matched to a gene: 8. CDR3 length equals 15 residues. Germline V gene sequence: CDR1 SNHLY, CDR2 FYNNEI. CDR3 DNA: TGTGCCAGCAGGATAGCGGGAGATGTCGAAGAGACCCAGTACTTC. This sequence encodes CASRIAGDVEETQYF.

This clonotype was counted at least ten times. The rearrangement joins TRBV12-3 or TRBV12-4 to TRBJ2-7; the D gene could be TRBD1 or TRBD2 (5 bases each). Deletions cut 5 bases from V and 4 bases from J, with 15 bases between. The CDR3 totals 14 residues. The CDR3 region is CASSTWDPSYEQYF. DNA of the CDR3: TGTGCCAGCAGTACTTGGGACCCCAGTTACGAGCAGTACTTC.

This clonotype was recorded at least ten times. V and J are TRBV12-3 or TRBV12-4 and TRBJ2-4, with unresolved D. Trimming shortened V by 3 bases and J by 7 bases, and 13 bases separated the two germline ends. The CDR3 loop spans 14 amino acids. Here the CDR3 reads CASSFVNDRNIQYF. CDR3 in DNA: TGTGCCAGCAGTTTCGTGAACGATCGGAACATTCAGTACTTC.

This clonotype appeared a few times. The rearrangement joins TRBV7-9 to TRBJ1-2; a weak D match, TRBD1 (5 bases). This CDR3 has 12 amino acids. The V and J ends lost 8 bases and 6 bases respectively, with 13 bases between them. Germline V lookup: CDR1 SEHNR, CDR2 FQNEAQ (reference sequence). CDR3 loop: CASGSGGNGYTF. CDR3 DNA: TGTGCCAGCGGTTCGGGGGGAAATGGCTACACCTTC.

This CDR3 reads CASSYRGQQFF. The CDR3 DNA is TGCGCCAGCAGCTATCGGGGTCAGCAGTTCTTC. The chain couples TRBV5-1 to TRBJ2-1; D is perhaps TRBD2 (5 bases). Germline assignment: CDR1 SGHRS and CDR2 YFSETQ. With 3 bases removed from V and 11 bases from J, the gap between germline ends came to 9 bases. This CDR3 is 11 amino acids long. The variable domain in full, completed from reference TRBV5-1 and TRBJ2-1, reads KAGVTQTPRYLIKTRGQQVTLSCSPISGHRSVSWYQQTPGQGLQFLFEYFSETQRNKGNFPGRFSGRQFSNSRSEMNVSTLELGDSALYLCASSYRGQQFFGPGTRLTVL.

The V call is TRBV28, the J call TRBJ1-1, with a weak D call TRBD1 (5 bases). Trimming shortened V by 6 bases and J by 2 bases, and 16 bases separated the two germline ends. Germline V lookup: CDR1 MDHEN, CDR2 SYDVKM. This CDR3 has 15 residues. The CDR3 coding sequence is TGTGCCAGCAGACCGTGGGGGACCCCTAACACTGAAGCTTTCTTT. Its translation is CASRPWGTPNTEAFF.

The rearrangement uses TRBV6-1 and TRBJ2-1, with a tentative D call TRBD2 (5 bases). Germline CDR1 is MNHNS and CDR2 is SASEGT. Trimming took 6 bases from V and 9 from J, leaving 9 bases between them. This CDR3 is built from 11 residues. This chain's CDR3 is CASSLLVEQFF. The CDR3 DNA reads TGTGCCAGCAGCCTACTAGTTGAGCAGTTCTTC.

This clonotype was seen a handful of times. The rearrangement joins TRBV19 to TRBJ2-4; 7 bases line up with TRBD2. Germline values: CDR1 LNHDA, CDR2 SQIVND (reference sequence). V was pared by 1 base and J by 3 bases, with 9 bases of the junction left unmatched. The CDR3 runs to 17 residues. CDR3 amino acids: CASSIVGDYRGKNIQYF. Written as DNA, the CDR3 is TGTGCCAGTAGTATAGTTGGGGACTATCGGGGCAAAAACATTCAGTACTTC.

This clonotype was counted at least ten times. The chain uses TRBV27 and TRBJ2-4; D gene uncertain. Per the germline V gene, CDR1 is MNHEY and CDR2 is SMNVEV (reference sequence). Trimming removed 0 bases from V and 10 bases from J, with 16 bases in between. The CDR3 is made up of 15 amino acids. This CDR3 reads CASSLSRSKEEIQYF. CDR3 DNA: TGTGCCAGCAGTTTATCCCGGTCTAAAGAGGAGATTCAGTACTTC.

This chain connects TRBV2 to TRBJ1-6; possible D gene TRBD1, 6 bases. Per the germline V gene, CDR1 is SNHLY and CDR2 is FYNNEI. Deletions cut 1 base from V and 7 bases from J, with 8 bases between. The CDR3 sequence is 14 residues long. The CDR3 sequence is CASSEGDTNSPLHF. The CDR3 DNA is TGTGCCAGCAGTGAAGGGGACACAAATTCACCCCTCCACTTT. Combining the CDR3 with reference TRBV2 and TRBJ1-6 gives the whole variable domain EPEVTQTPSHQVTQMGQEVILRCVPISNHLYFYWYRQILGQKVEFLVSFYNNEISEKSEIFDDQFSVERPDGSNFTLKIRSTKLEDSAMYFCASSEGDTNSPLHFGNGTRLTVT.

The rearrangement joins TRBV9 to TRBJ2-7; weak D call: TRBD2 (6 bases). The CDR3 has 13 amino acids. Germline V CDR1 and CDR2: SGDLS, YYNGEE. The V and J ends lost 3 bases and 2 bases respectively, with 9 bases between them. The chain's CDR3 is CASSGRDPYEQYF. CDR3 bases: TGTGCCAGCAGCGGGAGGGACCCCTACGAGCAGTACTTC.

The chain links TRBV4-1 to TRBJ1-2; D is perhaps TRBD1 (5 bases). CDR3 size: 15 residues. Germline lookup yields CDR1 MGHRA and CDR2 YSYEKL. V gave up 1 base and J gave up 3 bases, with 12 bases separating them. CDR3 sequence (DNA): TGCGCCAGCAGCCAAGGGAGGGGTGGTGACTATGGCTACACCTTC. This encodes CASSQGRGGDYGYTF.

This clonotype was counted a few times. The chain joins TRBV9 to TRBJ1-2; 7 bases agree with TRBD1. The trim removed 3 bases at V and 5 bases at J, leaving 16 bases unmatched. Germline CDR1 reads SGDLS; CDR2 reads YYNGEE. This CDR3 is built from 17 residues. The CDR3 bases are TGTGCCAGCAGCGCCTCCCAAGTTTCGGGACAGCTTTATGGCTACACCTTC. This sequence encodes CASSASQVSGQLYGYTF.

The rearrangement links TRBV29-1 to TRBJ1-1, with D possibly matching TRBD1 (5 bases). Germline CDR1 is SQVTM and CDR2 is ANQGSEA. The length of the CDR3 is 10 residues. Trimming stripped 7 bases from V and 6 bases from J, with 9 bases between. The chain's CDR3 is CSAVGAEAFF. The CDR3 nucleotides read TGCAGCGCAGTGGGGGCTGAAGCTTTCTTT. The full variable domain, completed using reference TRBV29-1 and TRBJ1-1, is SAVISQKPSRDICQRGTSLTIQCQVDSQVTMMFWYRQQPGQSLTLIATANQGSEATYESGFVIDKFPISRPNLTFSTLTVSNMSPEDSSIYLCSAVGAEAFFGQGTRLTVV.

This clonotype was seen a few times. The CDR3: CASSIYSGNTDTQYF. In DNA, the CDR3 is TGTGCCAGCAGTATCTATAGCGGGAACACAGATACGCAGTATTTT. The chain carries TRBV27 and TRBJ2-3, with 8 bases aligning to TRBD2. J was trimmed by 2 bases and V by 5 bases; bases with no gene match: 6. Germline CDR1 and CDR2: MNHEY and SMNVEV (reference sequence). The CDR3 is 15 residues long.

This clonotype was seen more than once but under ten times. Since a much larger clone is just one base distant, this may be a read error. The chain couples TRBV5-6 to TRBJ2-1; D may be TRBD2 (5 bases). Trimming took 4 bases from V and 6 from J, leaving 8 bases between them. The germline V gene has CDR1 SGHDT and CDR2 YYEEEE. The CDR3 covers 12 residues. CDR3 in DNA: TGTGCCAGCAGCCCGGACTTCAATGAGCAGTTCTTC. Its translation is CASSPDFNEQFF.

The J gene is TRBJ1-1, the V gene TRBV7-6; TRBD1 is a possible D gene (5 bases). V dropped 8 bases and J dropped 0 bases, with 19 bases sitting between them. CDR1 and CDR2 (germline): SGHVS, FNYEAQ. This CDR3 region has 16 residues. CDR3 coding DNA: TGTGCCAGCGCAACCTCCCGGGACCCGGTGAACACTGAAGCTTTCTTT. Translation gives CASATSRDPVNTEAFF.

There are many counts of this clonotype. The rearrangement links TRBV27 to TRBJ2-1; 10 bases are shared with TRBD2. V dropped 6 bases and J dropped 0; count of bases not matched to a gene: 5. In germline, CDR1 is MNHEY, CDR2 SMNVEV (reference sequence). The CDR3 has 16 amino acids. The CDR3 sequence: CASRPRTSGSYNEQFF. The DNA for the CDR3 is TGTGCCAGCAGGCCCCGGACTAGCGGCTCCTACAATGAGCAGTTCTTC.